The T cell receptor (beta chain) described here comes from a study of Graves' ophthalmopathy and Graves' hyperthyroidism. Study-level information: Untreated patients at initial diagnosis provided peripheral blood.

CDR3 regions of TCR beta were amplified from RNA transcripts. The authors performed first-round RT-PCR with HTBI primers and then a second-round multiplex PCR. TCRdb re-called the multiplex PCR reads with MiXCR, one entry per CDR3 protein. The sample yields over 650,000 distinct CDR3 sequences, about 40% seen once. Trimming cost V 3 bases and J 1 base, with 9 bases left between them. The germline V gene encodes CDR1 SGHTA and CDR2 FQGNSA. CDR3 length: 14 residues. This clonotype was observed many times. The V and J genes are TRBV7-2 and TRBJ2-5; no reliable D call. Sequenced: peripheral blood. This receptor was obtained from an adult man with Graves' ophthalmopathy. The CDR3 protein is CASSFPQSQETQYF. Here the CDR3 DNA reads TGTGCCAGCAGCTTTCCGCAGTCCCAAGAGACCCAGTACTTC.